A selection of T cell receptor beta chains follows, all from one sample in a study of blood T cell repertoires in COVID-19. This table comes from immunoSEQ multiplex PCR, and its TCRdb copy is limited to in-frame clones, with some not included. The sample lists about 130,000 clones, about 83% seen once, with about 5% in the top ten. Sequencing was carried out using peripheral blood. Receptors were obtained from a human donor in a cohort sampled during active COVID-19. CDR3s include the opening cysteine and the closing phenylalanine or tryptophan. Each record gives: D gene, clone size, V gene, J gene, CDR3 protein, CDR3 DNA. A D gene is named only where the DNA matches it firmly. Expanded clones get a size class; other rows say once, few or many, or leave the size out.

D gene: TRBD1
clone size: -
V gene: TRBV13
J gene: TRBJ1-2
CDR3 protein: CASSPRDRVYGYTF
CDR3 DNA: TGTGCCAGCAGCCCCCGGGACAGGGTGTATGGCTACACCTTC

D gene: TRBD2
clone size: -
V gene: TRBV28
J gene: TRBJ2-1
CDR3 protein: CASSPPRAGADEQFF
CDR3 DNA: TGTGCCAGCAGTCCACCCCGGGCGGGAGCGGATGAGCAGTTCTTC

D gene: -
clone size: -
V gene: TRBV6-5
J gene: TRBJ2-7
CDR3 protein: CASSYPTSGGYEQYF
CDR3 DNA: TGTGCCAGCAGTTACCCGACTAGTGGAGGCTACGAGCAGTACTTC

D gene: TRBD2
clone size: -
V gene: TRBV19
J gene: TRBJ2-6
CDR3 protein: CASRLAGASGANVLTF
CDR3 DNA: TGTGCCAGTAGGCTAGCGGGAGCCTCTGGGGCCAACGTCCTGACTTTC

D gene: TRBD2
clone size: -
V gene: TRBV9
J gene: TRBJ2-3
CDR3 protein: CASSVQGLAGDTDTQYF
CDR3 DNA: TGTGCCAGCAGCGTGCAAGGACTAGCGGGGGACACAGATACGCAGTATTTT

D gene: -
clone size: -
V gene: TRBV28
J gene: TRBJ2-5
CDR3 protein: CASRSGLTLGETQYF
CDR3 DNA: TGTGCCAGCAGGTCGGGACTGACGCTGGGTGAGACCCAGTACTTC

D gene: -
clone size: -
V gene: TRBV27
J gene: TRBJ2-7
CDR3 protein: CASSLAGWAYEQYF
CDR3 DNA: TGTGCCAGCAGTTTGGCAGGGTGGGCCTACGAGCAGTACTTC

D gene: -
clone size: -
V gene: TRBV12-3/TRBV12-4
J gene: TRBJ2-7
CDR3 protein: CASSKHYSYEQYF
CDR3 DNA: TGTGCCAGCAGTAAACACTATTCCTACGAGCAGTACTTC

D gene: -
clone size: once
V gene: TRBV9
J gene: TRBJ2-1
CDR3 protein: CASSALTGTYNEQFF
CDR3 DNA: TGTGCCAGCAGCGCCCTTACGGGAACCTACAATGAGCAGTTCTTC

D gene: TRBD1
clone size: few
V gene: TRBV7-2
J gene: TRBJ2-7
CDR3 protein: CASSWGGQGYEQYF
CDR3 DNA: TGTGCCAGCAGCTGGGGGGGACAGGGCTACGAGCAGTACTTC

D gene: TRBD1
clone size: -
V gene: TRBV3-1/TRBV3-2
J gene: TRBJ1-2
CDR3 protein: CASSPLGTVYGYTF
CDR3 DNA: TGTGCCAGCAGCCCCTTAGGGACAGTTTATGGCTACACCTTC

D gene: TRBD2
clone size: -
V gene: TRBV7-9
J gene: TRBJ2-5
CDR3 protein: CASSLRSLAGGDIKETQYF
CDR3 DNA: TGTGCCAGCAGCTTAAGAAGTTTGGCGGGAGGGGATATCAAAGAGACCCAGTACTTC

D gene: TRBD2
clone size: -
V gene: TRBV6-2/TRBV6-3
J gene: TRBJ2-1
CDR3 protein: CASSWLRGLAAGSSYNEQFF
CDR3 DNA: TGTGCCAGCAGTTGGCTGCGGGGACTAGCGGCAGGGAGCTCCTACAATGAGCAGTTCTTC

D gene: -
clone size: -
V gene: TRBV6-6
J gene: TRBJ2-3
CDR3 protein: CASSYFSTSTDTQYF
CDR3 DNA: TGTGCCAGCAGTTACTTCTCGACTAGCACAGATACGCAGTATTTT

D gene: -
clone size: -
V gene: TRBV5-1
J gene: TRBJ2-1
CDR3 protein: CASSRGSSYNEQFF
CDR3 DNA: TGCGCCAGCAGCCGAGGGAGCTCCTACAATGAGCAGTTCTTC

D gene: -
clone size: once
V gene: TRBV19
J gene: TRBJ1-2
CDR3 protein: CASSTAGRGTNYGYTF
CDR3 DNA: TGTGCCAGTAGTACGGCAGGTCGGGGGACTAACTATGGCTACACCTTC

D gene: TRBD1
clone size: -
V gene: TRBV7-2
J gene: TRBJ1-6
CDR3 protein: CASSSTGPWSPLHF
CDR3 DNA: TGTGCCAGCAGCTCGACAGGGCCTTGGTCACCCCTCCACTTT

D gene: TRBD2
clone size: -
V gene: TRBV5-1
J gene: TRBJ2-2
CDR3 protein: CASSSNLAGGRGELFF
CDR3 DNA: TGCGCCAGCAGCTCAAACCTAGCGGGAGGGCGAGGGGAGCTGTTTTTT

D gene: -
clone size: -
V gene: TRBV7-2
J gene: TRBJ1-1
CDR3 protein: CASSALTASNTEAFF
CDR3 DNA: TGTGCCAGCAGCGCCTTGACAGCCTCGAACACTGAAGCTTTCTTT

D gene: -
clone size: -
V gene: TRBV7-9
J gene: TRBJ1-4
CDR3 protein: CASSWGVDEKLFF
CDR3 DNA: TGTGCCAGCAGCTGGGGGGTAGATGAAAAACTGTTTTTT

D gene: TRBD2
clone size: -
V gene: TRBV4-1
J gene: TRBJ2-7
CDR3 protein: CASSRSTSGSSKGSYEQYF
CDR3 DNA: TGCGCCAGCAGCCGATCGACTAGCGGGAGTTCCAAGGGTTCCTACGAGCAGTACTTC

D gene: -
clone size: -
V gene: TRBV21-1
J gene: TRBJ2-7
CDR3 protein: CASIRETGGSREQYF
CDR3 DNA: TGTGCCAGCATAAGGGAAACAGGGGGTTCGAGGGAGCAGTACTTC

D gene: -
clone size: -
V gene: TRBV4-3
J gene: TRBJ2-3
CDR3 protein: CASSQSTGSDTQYF
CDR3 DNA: TGCGCCAGCAGCCAATCAACAGGGTCAGATACGCAGTATTTT

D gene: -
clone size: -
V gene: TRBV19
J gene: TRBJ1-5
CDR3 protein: CASRPQGGNQPQHF
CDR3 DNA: TGTGCCAGTAGGCCGCAGGGTGGCAATCAGCCCCAGCATTTT

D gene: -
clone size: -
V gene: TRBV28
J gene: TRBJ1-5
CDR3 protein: CASSLIFEGAGNQPQHF
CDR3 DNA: TGTGCCAGCAGTTTAATTTTCGAAGGCGCGGGCAATCAGCCCCAGCATTTT

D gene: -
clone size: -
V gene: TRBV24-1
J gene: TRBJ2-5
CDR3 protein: CATGSTIQETQYF
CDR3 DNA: TGTGCCACCGGTAGCACTATTCAAGAGACCCAGTACTTC

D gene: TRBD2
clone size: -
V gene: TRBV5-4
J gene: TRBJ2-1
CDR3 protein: CASSFTSGRNEQFF
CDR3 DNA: TGTGCCAGCAGCTTCACTAGCGGGAGAAATGAGCAGTTCTTC

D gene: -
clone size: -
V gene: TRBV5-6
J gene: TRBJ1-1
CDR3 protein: CASSLAVNTEAFF
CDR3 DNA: TGTGCCAGCAGCTTGGCTGTGAACACTGAAGCTTTCTTT

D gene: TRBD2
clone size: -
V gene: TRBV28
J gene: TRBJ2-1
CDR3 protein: CASRGLAGREQFF
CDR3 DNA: TGTGCCAGCAGGGGGCTAGCGGGACGCGAGCAGTTCTTC

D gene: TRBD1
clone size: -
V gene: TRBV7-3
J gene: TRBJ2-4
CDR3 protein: CAISQGASKNIQYF
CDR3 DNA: TGTGCCATCTCACAGGGGGCGTCCAAAAACATTCAGTACTTC

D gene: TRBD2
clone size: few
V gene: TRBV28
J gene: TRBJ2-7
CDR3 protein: CASSGTSGREQYF
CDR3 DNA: TGTGCCAGCAGCGGGACTAGCGGGAGGGAGCAGTACTTC

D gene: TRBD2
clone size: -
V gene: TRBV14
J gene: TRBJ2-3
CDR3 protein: CASSQLTGTSGRVGTDTQYF
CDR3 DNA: TGTGCCAGCAGCCAACTTACTGGGACTAGCGGGAGAGTGGGCACAGATACGCAGTATTTT

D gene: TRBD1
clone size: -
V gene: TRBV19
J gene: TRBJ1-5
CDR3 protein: CATQDPGGPIRNQPQHF
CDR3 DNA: TGTGCCACGCAGGACCCAGGGGGACCCATACGCAATCAGCCCCAGCATTTT

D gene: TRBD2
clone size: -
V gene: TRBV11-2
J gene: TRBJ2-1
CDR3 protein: CASSPRTSGPYNEQFF
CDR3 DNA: TGTGCCAGCAGCCCCCGGACTAGCGGACCCTACAATGAGCAGTTCTTC

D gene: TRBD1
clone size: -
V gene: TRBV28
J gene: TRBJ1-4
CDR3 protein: CASRRTTGGTNEKLFF
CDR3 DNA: TGTGCCAGCAGGAGAACGACAGGGGGCACTAATGAAAAACTGTTTTTT

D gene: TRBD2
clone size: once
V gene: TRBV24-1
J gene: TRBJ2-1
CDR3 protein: CATRATSGSYEQFF
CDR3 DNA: TGTGCCACCAGAGCGACTAGCGGGAGCTATGAGCAGTTCTTC

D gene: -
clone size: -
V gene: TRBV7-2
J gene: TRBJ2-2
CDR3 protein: CASSLRSDPFYNTGELFF
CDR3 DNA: TGTGCCAGCAGCTTGCGGTCCGATCCCTTTTACAACACCGGGGAGCTGTTTTTT

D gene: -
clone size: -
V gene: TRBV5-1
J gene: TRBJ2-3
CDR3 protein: CASSLGSVSTDTQYF
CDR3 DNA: TGCGCCAGCAGCTTGGGTAGCGTCAGCACAGATACGCAGTATTTT

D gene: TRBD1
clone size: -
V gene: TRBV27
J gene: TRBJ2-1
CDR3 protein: CASIGQGSSYNEQFF
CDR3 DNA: TGTGCCAGCATCGGACAGGGGTCCTCCTACAATGAGCAGTTCTTC

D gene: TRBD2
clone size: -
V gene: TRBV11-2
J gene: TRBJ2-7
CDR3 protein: CASSLDRGVPEQYF
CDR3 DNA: TGTGCCAGCAGCTTAGATCGGGGGGTCCCCGAGCAGTACTTC

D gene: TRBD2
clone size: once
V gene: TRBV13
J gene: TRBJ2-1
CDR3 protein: CASSKRLAGGGYNEQFF
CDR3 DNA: TGTGCCAGCAGCAAACGACTAGCGGGAGGGGGATACAATGAGCAGTTCTTC

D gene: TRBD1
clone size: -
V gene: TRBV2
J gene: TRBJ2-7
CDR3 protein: CASRDPPGQGAHEQYF
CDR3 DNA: TGTGCCAGCAGGGACCCTCCGGGACAGGGGGCACACGAGCAGTACTTC

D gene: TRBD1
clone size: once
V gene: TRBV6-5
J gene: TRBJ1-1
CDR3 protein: CASRNTDRGNTEAFF
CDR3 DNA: TGTGCCAGCAGAAATACGGACAGGGGGAACACTGAAGCTTTCTTT

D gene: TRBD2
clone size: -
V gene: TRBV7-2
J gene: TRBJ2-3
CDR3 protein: CASSSGTSGGTDTQYF
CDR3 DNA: TGTGCCAGCAGCTCAGGCACTAGCGGGGGCACAGATACGCAGTATTTT

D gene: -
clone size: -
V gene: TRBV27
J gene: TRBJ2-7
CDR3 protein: CASSLFLISGVGEQYF
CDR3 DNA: TGTGCCAGCAGTTTATTCCTCATTAGCGGAGTCGGGGAGCAGTACTTC

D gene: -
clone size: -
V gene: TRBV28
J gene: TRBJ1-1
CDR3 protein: CASSFPVGPGLREAEAFF
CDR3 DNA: TGTGCCAGCAGTTTCCCAGTTGGGCCAGGGCTCCGGGAGGCTGAAGCTTTCTTT

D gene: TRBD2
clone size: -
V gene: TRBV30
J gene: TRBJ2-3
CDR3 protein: CAWSAGTSGSPPDTQYF
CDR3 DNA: TGTGCCTGGAGCGCCGGGACTAGCGGGAGCCCCCCAGATACGCAGTATTTT

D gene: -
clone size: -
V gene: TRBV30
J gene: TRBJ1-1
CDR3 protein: CAWSSGSNTEAFF
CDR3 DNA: TGTGCCTGGAGTTCAGGGTCTAACACTGAAGCTTTCTTT

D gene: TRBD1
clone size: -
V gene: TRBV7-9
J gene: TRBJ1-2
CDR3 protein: CASSWDTLRGTGAYGYTF
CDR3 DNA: TGTGCCAGCAGCTGGGATACGCTTAGGGGGACAGGGGCCTATGGCTACACCTTC

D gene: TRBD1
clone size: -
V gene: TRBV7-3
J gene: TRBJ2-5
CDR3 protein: CASSTGQAPGETQYF
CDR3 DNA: TGTGCCAGCAGCACAGGACAGGCCCCTGGAGAGACCCAGTACTTC

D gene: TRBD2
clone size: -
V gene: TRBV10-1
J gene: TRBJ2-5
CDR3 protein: CASRTPGTSKTYLRKTQYF
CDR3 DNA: TGCGCCAGCAGAACTCCCGGGACTAGCAAAACTTATCTCCGAAAGACCCAGTACTTC

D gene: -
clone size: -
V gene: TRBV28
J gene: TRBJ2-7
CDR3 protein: CASSLLGQGGEQYF
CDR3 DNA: TGTGCCAGCAGCCTCCTAGGTCAGGGGGGCGAGCAGTACTTC

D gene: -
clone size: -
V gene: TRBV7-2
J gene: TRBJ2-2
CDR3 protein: CASSLEIAPTGELFF
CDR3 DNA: TGTGCCAGCAGCTTAGAGATAGCGCCGACCGGGGAGCTGTTTTTT